This passage covers 31 T cell receptor beta chains from one sample sequenced in a study of T cells in Graves' hyperthyroidism and ophthalmopathy. Using RNA transcripts as the source, TCR beta CDR3 regions were amplified. HTBI primers drove first-round RT-PCR of the TCR CDR3. From the multiplex PCR reads, TCRdb called clonotypes with MiXCR, one entry per CDR3 protein. The table has 280,000 or so distinct CDR3 sequences, 15% seen once. The specimen was blood. The origin of the receptors is a woman between 50 and 59 years old with Graves' hyperthyroidism that later progressed to Graves' ophthalmopathy.

There are many counts of this clonotype. The CDR3 nucleotides read TGTGCCTGGGACAGTGCTGGGAATACGCAGTATTTT. Protein sequence: CAWDSAGNTQYF. The rearrangement links TRBV30 to TRBJ2-3, with D perhaps TRBD1 (5 bases). Trimming cost V 5 bases and J 7 bases, with 13 bases left between them. Germline CDR1 is GTSNPN and CDR2 is SVGIG (reference sequence). The CDR3 has 12 amino acids.

The chain combines TRBV28 with TRBJ2-1, with 12 bases fitting TRBD2. With V trimmed by 6 bases and J by 6 bases, 9 bases remained unmatched. The CDR3 extends over 16 amino acids. Germline values: CDR1 MDHEN, CDR2 SYDVKM. The CDR3 nucleotides are TGTGCCAGCAGCCCGGGCTGGACTAGCGGGACCAATGAGCAGTTCTTC. This gives the protein CASSPGWTSGTNEQFF. The full variable domain, rest sourced from reference TRBV28 and TRBJ2-1, is DVKVTQSSRYLVKRTGEKVFLECVQDMDHENMFWYRQDPGLGLRLIYFSYDVKMKEKGDIPEGYSVSREKKERFSLILESASTNQTSMYLCASSPGWTSGTNEQFFGPGTRLTVL.

This sequence joins TRBV29-1 and TRBJ2-1, with a possible D match to TRBD1 (6 bases). Germline V lookup: CDR1 SQVTM, CDR2 ANQGSEA. V lost 3 bases to trimming and J lost 2 bases, with 11 bases between them. The CDR3 runs 14 residues. CDR3 region: CSVDPTGTYNEQFF. The CDR3 coding sequence is TGCAGCGTTGACCCAACAGGGACCTACAATGAGCAGTTCTTC.

This clonotype was seen many times. This chain joins TRBV2 and TRBJ1-3; D uncertain. CDR3 length: 15 amino acids. CDR1 SNHLY and CDR2 FYNNEI come from the germline V gene. V was trimmed by 0 bases and J by 3 bases, leaving 9 bases between them. CDR3 bases: TGTGCCAGCAGTGAAGCAGGGCAGCGTGGAAACACCATATATTTT. It encodes CASSEAGQRGNTIYF.

This clonotype was counted at least ten times. The rearrangement joins TRBV20-1 to TRBJ2-3; D is tentatively TRBD1 or TRBD2 (5 bases each). V was shortened by 3 bases and J by 0 bases, with 10 bases between the two germline ends. Germline lookup yields CDR1 DFQATT and CDR2 SNEGSKA (reference sequence). The length of the CDR3 is 14 residues. The CDR3 coding sequence is TGCAGTGCTAGTATGGGGGTGAGCACAGATACGCAGTATTTT. Protein product: CSASMGVSTDTQYF.

This clonotype came up many times. The chain links TRBV6-1 to TRBJ2-3; no firm D call. Germline-derived CDR1 and CDR2 are MNHNS and SASEGT. This CDR3 is built from 13 residues. Trimming stripped 3 bases from V and 3 bases from J, with 7 bases between. CDR3 amino acids: CASSETFTDTQYF. In DNA, the CDR3 is TGTGCCAGCAGTGAGACGTTTACAGATACGCAGTATTTT.

CDR3 DNA sequence: TGCAGTGCTAGATCCGGAAATGGGGATTCACCCCTCCACTTT. Its protein product is CSARSGNGDSPLHF. The J gene is TRBJ1-6, the V gene TRBV20-1; D unclear. This CDR3 spans 14 amino acids. V shed 2 bases and J shed 8 bases, with 13 bases lying between them. Per the germline V gene, CDR1 is DFQATT and CDR2 is SNEGSKA (reference sequence).

This clonotype was seen many times. The V and J genes are TRBV2 and TRBJ2-1; 8 positions match TRBD2. The CDR3 is 14 residues long. Germline-derived CDR1 and CDR2 are SNHLY and FYNNEI. V shed 6 bases and J 7 bases; nucleotides not matched to a gene: 8. Here the CDR3 DNA reads TGTGCCAGCAGGACAGCGGGGGTCCGGAATGAGCAGTTCTTC. This encodes CASRTAGVRNEQFF.

This clonotype was detected a few times. The V and J genes are TRBV28 and TRBJ1-2; 9 bases agree with TRBD1. After removal of 3 bases from V and 7 bases from J, the junction contained 12 bases not matched to a gene. CDR1 and CDR2 (germline): MDHEN, SYDVKM. CDR3 size: 16 residues. The CDR3 region is CASSLFEDRGIFGYTF. CDR3 DNA: TGTGCCAGCAGTTTGTTCGAGGACAGGGGAATTTTTGGCTACACCTTC.

The DNA for the CDR3 is TGTGCCAGCAGGCGAGGGACTAGCGGGAGGGATGAGCAGTTCTTC. This codes for CASRRGTSGRDEQFF. The chain combines TRBV2 with TRBJ2-1, with 16 nucleotides matching TRBD2. The CDR3 covers 15 residues. Germline CDR1 is SNHLY and CDR2 is FYNNEI. Germline trimming cut 6 bases from V and 8 bases from J; bases unmatched to any gene: 4.

This clonotype was seen ten or more times. J is TRBJ1-2 and V is TRBV28; TRBD1 matches at 7 bases. The CDR3 consists of 14 residues. Per the germline V gene, CDR1 is MDHEN and CDR2 is SYDVKM. J was trimmed by 7 bases and V by 5 bases; bases with no gene match: 10. The chain's CDR3 is CASSPTGTEFGYTF. Here the CDR3 DNA reads TGTGCCAGCAGTCCTACCGGGACAGAATTTGGCTACACCTTC.

This clonotype was detected a few times. This rearrangement joins TRBV6-1 to TRBJ2-7; 10 positions agree with TRBD2. The CDR3 loop spans 15 amino acids. Germline trimming cut 5 bases from V and 2 bases from J; bases unmatched to any gene: 6. CDR1 and CDR2 (germline): MNHNS, SASEGT. The CDR3 DNA follows: TGTGCCAGCAGTCCGCTAGCGGGAGCCCCCTACGAGCAGTACTTC. This encodes CASSPLAGAPYEQYF.

The CDR3, as DNA: TGTGCCAGCAGCGTAGGTGCAGGCCTCGGAGGCACTGAAGCTTTCTTT. It is translated as CASSVGAGLGGTEAFF. This chain joins TRBV9 and TRBJ1-1; D unresolved. V was shortened by 0 bases and J by 4 bases, with 16 bases between the two germline ends. The germline V gene encodes CDR1 SGDLS and CDR2 YYNGEE. The CDR3 totals 16 residues.

As regards this clonotype: A read error may account for a junction end that differs from germline. The rearrangement uses TRBV7-3 and TRBJ2-2, with D maybe TRBD1 (6 bases). Looked up from germline, CDR1 is SGHTA and CDR2 is FQGTGA. The CDR3 length is 16 residues. This chain's CDR3 is CASSELGAPNTGELVF. CDR3 sequence (DNA): TGTGCCAGCAGCGAACTGGGGGCGCCGAACACCGGGGAGCTGGTTTTT.

This clonotype was seen ten or more times. The gene calls are TRBV28 and TRBJ2-1; D not resolved. V lost 3 bases to trimming and J lost 10 bases, with 10 bases between them. CDR1 is MDHEN, CDR2 SYDVKM, per germline. This CDR3 has 12 amino acids. The CDR3 coding sequence is TGTGCCAGCAGTTTGGGCAGAGAAGAGCAGTTCTTC. Its translation is CASSLGREEQFF.

In its sample, this clonotype was seen a few times. This sequence joins TRBV10-2 and TRBJ1-2; D uncertain. The CDR3 loop spans 13 amino acids. CDR1 is WSHSY, CDR2 SAAADI, per germline. The V end was cut by 11 bases, the J end by 3 bases, with 16 bases between. The CDR3 sequence: CAVLSAVDYGYTF. CDR3 sequence (DNA): TGCGCCGTACTGAGCGCTGTGGACTATGGCTACACCTTC.

This clonotype was seen at least ten times. The V gene is TRBV12-3 or TRBV12-4, the J gene TRBJ2-7, with 8 bases identical to TRBD1. The junction had 2 bases not matched to a gene; V was cut back by 2 bases and J by 2 bases. The CDR3 runs to 14 residues. CDR3 protein: CASSLRQGPYEQYF. The DNA for the CDR3 is TGTGCCAGCAGTTTACGACAGGGGCCCTACGAGCAGTACTTC.

This clonotype was detected ten times or more. The rearrangement links TRBV20-1 to TRBJ2-7; 9 nucleotides align to TRBD2. CDR3 length: 13 amino acids. CDR1 is DFQATT and CDR2 is SNEGSKA in the germline V gene (reference sequence). The trim removed 5 bases at V and 5 bases at J, leaving 7 bases unmatched. For the CDR3, the DNA is TGCAGTGCTCGGACTAGCGCTGGTAACGAGCAGTACTTC. Translating gives CSARTSAGNEQYF.

This chain links TRBV20-1 with TRBJ2-1, with D possibly being TRBD1 or TRBD2 (6 bases each). V shed 5 bases and J shed 0 bases, with 26 bases lying between them. CDR3 length: 19 residues. Germline V gene data show CDR1 as DFQATT and CDR2 as SNEGSKA (reference sequence). CDR3 sequence: CSALESGSGDKSSYNEQFF. DNA for the CDR3: TGCAGTGCTCTAGAGAGCGGGTCAGGGGATAAGAGCTCCTACAATGAGCAGTTCTTC.

The rearrangement joins TRBV20-1 to TRBJ2-5; perhaps TRBD1 as D (6 bases). CDR1 DFQATT and CDR2 SNEGSKA come from the germline V gene (reference sequence). The CDR3 consists of 14 residues. Trimming shortened V by 6 bases and J by 5 bases, and 19 bases separated the two germline ends. This CDR3 reads CSAPPQGLEETQYF. As DNA, the CDR3 is TGCAGTGCCCCACCACAGGGTCTGGAGGAGACCCAGTACTTC.

J is TRBJ2-1 and V is TRBV19; possibly TRBD2 for D (5 bases). The V gene's germline CDR1 is LNHDA and CDR2 SQIVND (reference sequence). This CDR3 is 15 amino acids long. Deletions cut 0 bases from V and 7 bases from J, with 13 bases between. The CDR3 is CASSIERASGNEQFF. As DNA, the CDR3 is TGTGCCAGTAGTATAGAGAGGGCCTCGGGGAATGAGCAGTTCTTC.

This clonotype was counted at least ten times. The J gene is TRBJ1-1, the V gene TRBV28, with D unclear. With 3 bases removed from V and 0 bases from J, the gap between germline ends came to 14 bases. From germline, CDR1 is MDHEN and CDR2 SYDVKM. The CDR3 consists of 16 residues. As DNA, the CDR3 is TGTGCCAGCAGTTTTTGGCTTAACACAGTGAACACTGAAGCTTTCTTT. Its protein product is CASSFWLNTVNTEAFF.

The chain has TRBV5-6 and TRBJ1-2, with TRBD1 as a possible D gene (5 bases). CDR1 and CDR2 from the germline V gene are SGHDT and YYEEEE. This CDR3 spans 14 amino acids. Trimming stripped 7 bases from V and 1 base from J, with 14 bases between. CDR3 sequence (DNA): TGTGCCAGCGGCCAAGACAGAAGTAACTATGGCTACACCTTC. Its protein product is CASGQDRSNYGYTF.

This clonotype has a count of ten or more. The chain carries TRBV7-3 and TRBJ2-3; D is ambiguous. This CDR3 spans 13 amino acids. Trimming removed 2 bases from V and 2 bases from J, with 5 bases in between. CDR1 and CDR2 from the germline V gene are SGHTA and FQGTGA. In nucleotides, the CDR3 is TGTGCCAGCAGCTTACAAGTCACAGATACGCAGTATTTT. Translation gives CASSLQVTDTQYF.

This clonotype is medium-sized within its sample. This chain links TRBV18 with TRBJ2-7; TRBD2 aligns across 8 bases. There are 13 residues in the CDR3. Germline V CDR1 and CDR2: KGHSH, LQKENI. V lost 4 bases and J lost 9; bases outside the gene matches: 8. CDR3 region: CASSLTSGEGQYF. CDR3 DNA sequence: TGTGCCAGCTCACTAACTAGCGGAGAGGGGCAGTACTTC.

V usage is TRBV2 and J usage is TRBJ1-4; D unresolved. The CDR3 loop spans 13 amino acids. V was cut by 10 bases and J by 2 bases, with 11 bases left in between. Germline V gene lookup returns CDR1 SNHLY and CDR2 FYNNEI. In DNA form, the CDR3 reads TGTGCCAACAAGGCGGGTACTAATGAAAAACTGTTTTTT. Its protein is CANKAGTNEKLFF.

The chain carries TRBV27 and TRBJ2-7; TRBD1 might be the D (5 bases). The CDR3 spans 16 residues. Germline assignment: CDR1 MNHEY and CDR2 SMNVEV (reference sequence). V was pared by 3 bases and J by 3 bases, with 18 bases between. The CDR3 sequence is CASSFIGWSGNYEQYF. The CDR3 nucleotides read TGTGCCAGCAGTTTCATCGGGTGGTCAGGGAACTACGAGCAGTACTTC.

This clonotype was picked up many times. This chain joins TRBV13 and TRBJ2-7; no reliable D call. Trimming shortened V by 5 bases and J by 4 bases, and 12 bases separated the two germline ends. CDR1 is PRHDT and CDR2 is FYEKMQ in the germline V gene (reference sequence). This CDR3 is 13 amino acids long. The CDR3 DNA reads as TGTGCCAGCAGCCCTAGGTCCTCTTACGAGCAGTACTTC. Translation gives CASSPRSSYEQYF.

This clonotype was detected many times. V and J are TRBV11-2 and TRBJ1-5; D is undetermined. The CDR3 sequence is 15 residues long. V was shortened by 0 bases and J by 0 bases, with 6 bases between the two germline ends. In germline, CDR1 is SGHAT, CDR2 FQNNGV. The CDR3 sequence: CASSLEWDSNQPQHF. In DNA form, the CDR3 reads TGTGCCAGCAGCTTAGAGTGGGATAGCAATCAGCCCCAGCATTTT.

This clonotype was observed many times. The chain recombines TRBV20-1 with TRBJ2-2; the D is unclear. V lost 5 bases and J lost 0, with 7 bases in between. Germline CDR1 reads DFQATT; CDR2 reads SNEGSKA (reference sequence). This CDR3 comprises 13 residues. As DNA, the CDR3 is TGCAGTGCTGCGGCCACGAACACCGGGGAGCTGTTTTTT. Translating gives CSAAATNTGELFF.

This clonotype was counted only a few times. The chain employs TRBV2 and TRBJ2-5, with no clear D. The CDR3 runs to 13 residues. Germline values: CDR1 SNHLY, CDR2 FYNNEI. V lost 8 bases and J 0 bases, leaving 10 bases between the germline ends. The CDR3 sequence: CASHFSDQETQYF. The CDR3 DNA reads TGTGCCAGCCACTTTTCAGACCAAGAGACCCAGTACTTC.